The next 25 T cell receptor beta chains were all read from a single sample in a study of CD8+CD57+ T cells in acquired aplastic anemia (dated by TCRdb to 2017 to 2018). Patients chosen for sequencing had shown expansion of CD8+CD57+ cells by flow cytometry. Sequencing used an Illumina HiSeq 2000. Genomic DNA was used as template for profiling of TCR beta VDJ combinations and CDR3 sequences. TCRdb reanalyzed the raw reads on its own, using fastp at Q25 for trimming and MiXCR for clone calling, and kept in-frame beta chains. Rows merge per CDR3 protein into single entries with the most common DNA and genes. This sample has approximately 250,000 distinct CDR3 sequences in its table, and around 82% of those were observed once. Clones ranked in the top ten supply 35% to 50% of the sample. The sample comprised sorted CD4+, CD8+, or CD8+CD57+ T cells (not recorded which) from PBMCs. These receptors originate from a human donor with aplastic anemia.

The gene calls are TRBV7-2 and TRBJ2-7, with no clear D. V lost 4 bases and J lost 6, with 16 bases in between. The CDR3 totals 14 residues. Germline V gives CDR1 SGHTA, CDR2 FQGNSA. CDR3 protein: CASSYGYRVVEQYF. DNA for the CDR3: TGTGCCAGCAGCTACGGATATCGGGTCGTCGAGCAGTACTTC. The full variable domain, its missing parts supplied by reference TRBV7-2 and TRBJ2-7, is GAGVSQSPSNKVTEKGKDVELRCDPISGHTALYWYRQSLGQGLEFLIYFQGNSAPDKSGLPSDRFSAERTGGSVSTLTIQRTQQEDSAVYLCASSYGYRVVEQYFGPGTRLTVT.

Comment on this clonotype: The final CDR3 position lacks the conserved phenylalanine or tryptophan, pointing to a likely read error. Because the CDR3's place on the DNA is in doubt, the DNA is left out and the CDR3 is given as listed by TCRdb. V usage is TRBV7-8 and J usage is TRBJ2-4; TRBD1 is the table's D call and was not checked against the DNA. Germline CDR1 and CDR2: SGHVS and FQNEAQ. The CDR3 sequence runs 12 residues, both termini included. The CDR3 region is CASGLAGGIHYL.

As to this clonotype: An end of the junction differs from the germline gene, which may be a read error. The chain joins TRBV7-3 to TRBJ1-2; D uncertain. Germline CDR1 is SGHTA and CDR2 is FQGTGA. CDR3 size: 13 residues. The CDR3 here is CASSLAGNHGYTF. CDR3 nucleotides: TGTGCCAGCAGCTTAGCTGGGAACCATGGCTACACCTTT.

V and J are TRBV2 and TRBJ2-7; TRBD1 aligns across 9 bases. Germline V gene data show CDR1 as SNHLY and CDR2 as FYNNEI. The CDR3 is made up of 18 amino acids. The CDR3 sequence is CASSYRTGETALSYGQYV. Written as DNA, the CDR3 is TGTGCCAGCAGCTATCGGACAGGGGAGACTGCCCTTTCCTACGGGCAGTACGTC.

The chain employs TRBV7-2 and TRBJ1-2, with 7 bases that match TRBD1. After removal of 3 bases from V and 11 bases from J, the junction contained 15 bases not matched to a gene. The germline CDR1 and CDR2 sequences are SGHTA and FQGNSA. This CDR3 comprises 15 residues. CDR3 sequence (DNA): TGTGCCAGCAGCTTTAAAGCAGGCGGGACAGATGTTTACACCTTC. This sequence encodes CASSFKAGGTDVYTF.

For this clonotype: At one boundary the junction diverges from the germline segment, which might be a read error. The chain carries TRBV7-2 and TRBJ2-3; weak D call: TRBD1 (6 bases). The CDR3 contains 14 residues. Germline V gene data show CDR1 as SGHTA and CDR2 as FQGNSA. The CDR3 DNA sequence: TGTGCCAGCAGCTTAGCGGTGGGGGCTACGACCAAGAATTTT. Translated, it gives CASSLAVGATTKNF. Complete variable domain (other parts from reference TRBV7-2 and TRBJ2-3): GAGVSQSPSNKVTEKGKDVELRCDPISGHTALYWYRQSLGQGLEFLIYFQGNSAPDKSGLPSDRFSAERTGGSVSTLTIQRTQQEDSAVYLCASSLAVGATTKNFGPGTRLTVL.

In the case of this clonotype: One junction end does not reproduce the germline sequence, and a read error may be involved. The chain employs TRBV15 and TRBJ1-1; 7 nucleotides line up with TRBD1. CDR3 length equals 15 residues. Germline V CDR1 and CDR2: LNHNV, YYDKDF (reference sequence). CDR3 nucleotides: TGTGCCAGCAGCAGGGGGGGCGGGGCGAACACTGAAGCTTTCTTT. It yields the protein CASSRGGGANTEAFF.

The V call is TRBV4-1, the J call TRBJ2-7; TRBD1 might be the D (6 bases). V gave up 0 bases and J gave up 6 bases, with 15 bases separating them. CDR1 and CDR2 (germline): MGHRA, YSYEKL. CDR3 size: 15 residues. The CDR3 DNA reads TGCGCCAGCAGCCAAGATCTCCGGGACATCTCCGAGCAGTACTTC. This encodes CASSQDLRDISEQYF.

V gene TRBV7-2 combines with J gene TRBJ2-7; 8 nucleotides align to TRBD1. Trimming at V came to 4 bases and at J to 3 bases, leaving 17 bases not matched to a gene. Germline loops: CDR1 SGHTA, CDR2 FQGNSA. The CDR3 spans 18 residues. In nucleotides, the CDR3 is TGTGCCAGCAGCTCCCGGACAGGGTATGGCTACACCTTCTACGAGCAGTACGTC. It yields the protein CASSSRTGYGYTFYEQYV.

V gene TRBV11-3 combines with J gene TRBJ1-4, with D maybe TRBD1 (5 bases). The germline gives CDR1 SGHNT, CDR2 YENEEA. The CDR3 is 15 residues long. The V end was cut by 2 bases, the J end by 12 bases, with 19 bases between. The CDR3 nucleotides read TGTGCCAGCAGCTTAAATCTGACAGCGAACACAGAACTGTTTTTT. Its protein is CASSLNLTANTELFF.

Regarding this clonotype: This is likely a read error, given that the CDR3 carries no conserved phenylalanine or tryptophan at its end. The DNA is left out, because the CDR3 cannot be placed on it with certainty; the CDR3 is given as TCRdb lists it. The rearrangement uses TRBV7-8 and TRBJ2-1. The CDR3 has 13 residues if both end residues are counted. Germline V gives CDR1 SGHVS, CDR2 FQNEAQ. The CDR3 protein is CASSLAGVHEQLY.

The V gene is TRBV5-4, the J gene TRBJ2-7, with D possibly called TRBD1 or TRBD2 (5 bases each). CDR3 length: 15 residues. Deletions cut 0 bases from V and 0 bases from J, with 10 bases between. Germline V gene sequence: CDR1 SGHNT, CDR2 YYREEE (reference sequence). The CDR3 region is CASSLEPGTSYEQYF. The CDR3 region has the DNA TGTGCCAGCAGCTTGGAGCCCGGGACCTCCTACGAGCAGTACTTC.

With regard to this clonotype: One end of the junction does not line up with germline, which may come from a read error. The CDR3 DNA reads TGTGCCAGCGGGCACGGGGGAGCAGATACGCAGTCTTTT. Its protein is CASGHGGADTQSF. The V call is TRBV2, the J call TRBJ2-3, with a tentative D call TRBD2 (6 bases). The CDR3 covers 13 residues. Germline lookup yields CDR1 SNHLY and CDR2 FYNNEI.

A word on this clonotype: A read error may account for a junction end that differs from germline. The chain's CDR3 is CASSLISNNSGNTIYF. In nucleotides, the CDR3 is TGCGCCAGCAGCCTGATTTCCAATAACTCTGGAAACACCATATATTTT. The chain joins TRBV7-6 to TRBJ1-3; no reliable D call. This CDR3 region has 16 residues. CDR1 is SGHVS and CDR2 is FNYEAQ in the germline V gene.

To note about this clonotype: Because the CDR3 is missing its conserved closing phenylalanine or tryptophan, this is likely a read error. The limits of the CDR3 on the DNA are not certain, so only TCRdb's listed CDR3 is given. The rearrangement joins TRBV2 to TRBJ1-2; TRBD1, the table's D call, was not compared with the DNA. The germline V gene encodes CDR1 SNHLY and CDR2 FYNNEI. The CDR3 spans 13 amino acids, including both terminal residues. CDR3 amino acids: CASSEHGRLLYEQ.

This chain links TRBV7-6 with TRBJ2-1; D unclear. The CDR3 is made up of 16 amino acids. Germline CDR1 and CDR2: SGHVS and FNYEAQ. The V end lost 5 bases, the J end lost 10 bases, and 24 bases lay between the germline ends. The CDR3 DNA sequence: TGTGCCAGCAGCCATCGGAGCTCCTGCGAGCAGGACGAGCAGTTCTTC. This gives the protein CASSHRSSCEQDEQFF.

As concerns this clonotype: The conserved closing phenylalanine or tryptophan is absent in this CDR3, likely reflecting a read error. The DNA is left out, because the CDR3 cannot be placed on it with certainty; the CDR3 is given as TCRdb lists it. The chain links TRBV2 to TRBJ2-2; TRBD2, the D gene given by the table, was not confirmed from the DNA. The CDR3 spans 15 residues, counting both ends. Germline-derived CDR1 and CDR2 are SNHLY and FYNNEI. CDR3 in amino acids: CASSGVASDTGELCP.

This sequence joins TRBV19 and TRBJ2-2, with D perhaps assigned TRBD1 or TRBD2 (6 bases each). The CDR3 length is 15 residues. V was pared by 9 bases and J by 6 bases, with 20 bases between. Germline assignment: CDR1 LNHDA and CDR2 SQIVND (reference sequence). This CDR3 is CASSGLGGTSGELFF. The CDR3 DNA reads TGTGCCAGCAGCGGGTTAGGGGGTACTTCCGGGGAGCTGTTTTTT. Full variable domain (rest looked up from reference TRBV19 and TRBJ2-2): DGGITQSPKYLFRKEGQNVTLSCEQNLNHDAMYWYRQDPGQGLRLIYYSQIVNDFQKGDIAEGYSVSREKKESFPLTVTSAQKNPTAFYLCASSGLGGTSGELFFGEGSRLTVL.

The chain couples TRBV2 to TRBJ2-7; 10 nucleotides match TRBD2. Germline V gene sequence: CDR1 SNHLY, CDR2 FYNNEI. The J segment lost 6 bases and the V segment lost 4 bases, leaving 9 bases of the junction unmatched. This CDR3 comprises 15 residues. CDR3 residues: CASSGLAGVAAEQYF. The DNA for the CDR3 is TGTGCCAGCAGTGGTCTAGCGGGAGTGGCAGCCGAGCAGTACTTC.

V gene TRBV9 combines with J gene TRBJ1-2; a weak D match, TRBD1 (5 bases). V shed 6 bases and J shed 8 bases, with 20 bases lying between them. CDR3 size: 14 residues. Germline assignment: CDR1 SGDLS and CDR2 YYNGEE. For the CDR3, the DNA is TGTGCCAGCAACCCGGGGGGACGGGTTGGGGGCTACACCTTC. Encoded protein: CASNPGGRVGGYTF.

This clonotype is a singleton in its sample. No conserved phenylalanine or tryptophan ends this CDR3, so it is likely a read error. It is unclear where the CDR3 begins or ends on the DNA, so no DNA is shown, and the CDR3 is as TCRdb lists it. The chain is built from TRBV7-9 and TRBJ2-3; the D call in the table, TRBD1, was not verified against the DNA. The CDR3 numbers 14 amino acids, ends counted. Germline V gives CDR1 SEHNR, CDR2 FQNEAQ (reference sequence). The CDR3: CASSLVPGAQLFGV.

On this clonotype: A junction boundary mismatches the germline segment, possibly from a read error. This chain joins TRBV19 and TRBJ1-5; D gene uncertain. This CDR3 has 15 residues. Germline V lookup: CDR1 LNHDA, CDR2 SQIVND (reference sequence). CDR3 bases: TGTGCCAGTAGTTCCACGACGAGGAAGAGTTCACCCCAGCACTTT. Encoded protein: CASSSTTRKSSPQHF.

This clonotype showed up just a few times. The CDR3 DNA sequence: TGTGCCAGTAGCGGTAGAGGGGGCTACACCTTC. This codes for CASSGRGGYTF. The chain uses TRBV19 and TRBJ1-2; no definite D call. Germline V CDR1 and CDR2: LNHDA, SQIVND (reference sequence). Trimming removed 6 bases from V and 8 bases from J, with 10 bases in between. This CDR3 comprises 11 residues.

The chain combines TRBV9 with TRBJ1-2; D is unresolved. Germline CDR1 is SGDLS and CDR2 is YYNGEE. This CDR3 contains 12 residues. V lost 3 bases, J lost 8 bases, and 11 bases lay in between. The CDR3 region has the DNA TGTGCCAGCAGCGCCGGGAAGGACGGCTACACCTTC. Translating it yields CASSAGKDGYTF. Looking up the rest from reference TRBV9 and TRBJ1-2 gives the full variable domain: DSGVTQTPKHLITATGQRVTLRCSPRSGDLSVYWYQQSLDQGLQFLIQYYNGEERAKGNILERFSAQQFPDLHSELNLSSLELGDSALYFCASSAGKDGYTFGSGTRLTVV.

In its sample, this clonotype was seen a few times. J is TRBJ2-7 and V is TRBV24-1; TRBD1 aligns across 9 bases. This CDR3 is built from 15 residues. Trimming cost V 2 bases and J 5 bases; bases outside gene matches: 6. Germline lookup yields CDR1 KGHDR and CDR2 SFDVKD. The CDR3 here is CATSDSRQGGDEQYF. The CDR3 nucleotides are TGTGCCACCAGTGATTCCCGACAGGGGGGCGACGAGCAGTACTTC.